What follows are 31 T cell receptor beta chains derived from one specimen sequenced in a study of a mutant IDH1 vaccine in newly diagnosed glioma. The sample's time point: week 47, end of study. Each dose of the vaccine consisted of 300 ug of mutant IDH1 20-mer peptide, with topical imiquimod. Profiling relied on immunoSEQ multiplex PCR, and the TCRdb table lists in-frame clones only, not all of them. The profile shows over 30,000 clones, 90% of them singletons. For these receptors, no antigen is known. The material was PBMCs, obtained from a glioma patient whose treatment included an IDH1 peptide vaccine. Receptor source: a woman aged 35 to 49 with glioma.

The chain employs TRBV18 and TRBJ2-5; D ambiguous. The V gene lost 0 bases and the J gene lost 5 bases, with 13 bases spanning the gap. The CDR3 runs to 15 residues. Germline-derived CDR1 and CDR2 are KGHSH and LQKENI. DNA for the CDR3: TGTGCCAGCTCACCACCCAGTCGAAACGGGGAGACCCAGTACTTC. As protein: CASSPPSRNGETQYF. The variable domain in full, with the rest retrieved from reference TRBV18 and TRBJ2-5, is NAGVMQNPRHLVRRRGQEARLRCSPMKGHSHVYWYRQLPEEGLKFMVYLQKENIIDESGMPKERFSAEFPKEGPSILRIQQVVRGDSAAYFCASSPPSRNGETQYFGPGTRLLVL.

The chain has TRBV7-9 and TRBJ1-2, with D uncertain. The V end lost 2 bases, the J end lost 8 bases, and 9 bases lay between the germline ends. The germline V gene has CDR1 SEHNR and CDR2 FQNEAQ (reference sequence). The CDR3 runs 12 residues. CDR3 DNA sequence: TGTGCCAGCAGCTTAAAGGTCCGAGGCTACACCTTC. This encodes CASSLKVRGYTF.

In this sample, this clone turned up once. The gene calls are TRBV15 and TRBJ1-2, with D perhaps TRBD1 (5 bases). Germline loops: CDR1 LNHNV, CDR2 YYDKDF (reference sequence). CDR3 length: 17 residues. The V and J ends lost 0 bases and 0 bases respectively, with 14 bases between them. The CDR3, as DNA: TGTGCCACCAGCAGAGATCTTGGGCAGGGAGCTAACTATGGCTACACCTTC. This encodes CATSRDLGQGANYGYTF.

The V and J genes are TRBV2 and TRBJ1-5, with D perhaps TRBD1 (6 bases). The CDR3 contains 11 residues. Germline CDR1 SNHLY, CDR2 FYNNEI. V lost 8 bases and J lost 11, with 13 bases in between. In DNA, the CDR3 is TGTGCCAGCTGGGGATCAGGGGCCCAGCATTTT. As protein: CASWGSGAQHF. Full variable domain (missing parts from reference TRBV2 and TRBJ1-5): EPEVTQTPSHQVTQMGQEVILRCVPISNHLYFYWYRQILGQKVEFLVSFYNNEISEKSEIFDDQFSVERPDGSNFTLKIRSTKLEDSAMYFCASWGSGAQHFGDGTRLSIL.

CDR3 region: CASSPIPPQETQYF. DNA for the CDR3: TGCGCCAGCAGCCCCATACCCCCCCAAGAGACCCAGTACTTC. The chain couples TRBV5-1 to TRBJ2-5; D not resolved. Trimming took off 4 bases at V and 1 base at J, with 11 bases between the two ends. Per the germline V gene, CDR1 is SGHRS and CDR2 is YFSETQ. This CDR3 region has 14 residues.

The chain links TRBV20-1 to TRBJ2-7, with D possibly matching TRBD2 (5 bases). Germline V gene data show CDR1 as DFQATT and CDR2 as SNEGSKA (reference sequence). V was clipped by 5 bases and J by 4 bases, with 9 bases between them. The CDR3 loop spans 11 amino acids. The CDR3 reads CSAGLPYEQYF. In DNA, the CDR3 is TGCAGTGCTGGACTTCCGTACGAGCAGTACTTC.

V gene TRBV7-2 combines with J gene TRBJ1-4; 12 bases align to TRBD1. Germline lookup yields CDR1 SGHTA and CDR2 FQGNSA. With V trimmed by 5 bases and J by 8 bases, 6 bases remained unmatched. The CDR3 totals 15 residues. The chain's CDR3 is CASSRLGTGGEKLFF. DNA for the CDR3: TGTGCCAGCAGCCGACTAGGGACAGGGGGCGAAAAACTGTTTTTT.

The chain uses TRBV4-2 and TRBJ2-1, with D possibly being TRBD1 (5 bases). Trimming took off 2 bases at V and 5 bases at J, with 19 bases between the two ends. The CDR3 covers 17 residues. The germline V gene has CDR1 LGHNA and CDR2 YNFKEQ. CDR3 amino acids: CASSQFMNGAPNNEQFF. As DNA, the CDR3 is TGTGCCAGCAGCCAATTCATGAATGGGGCGCCGAACAATGAGCAGTTCTTC.

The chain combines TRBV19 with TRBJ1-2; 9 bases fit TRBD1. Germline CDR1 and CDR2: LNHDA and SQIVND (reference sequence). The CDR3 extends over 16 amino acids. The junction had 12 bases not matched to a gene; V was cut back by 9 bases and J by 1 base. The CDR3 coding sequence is TGTGCCAGCCGCACAGGGGGCCAGCTGGTTAACTATGGCTACACCTTC. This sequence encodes CASRTGGQLVNYGYTF.

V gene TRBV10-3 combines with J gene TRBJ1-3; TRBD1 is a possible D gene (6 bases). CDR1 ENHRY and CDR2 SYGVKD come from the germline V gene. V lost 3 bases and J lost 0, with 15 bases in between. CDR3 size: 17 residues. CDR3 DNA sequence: TGTGCCATCAGTGACCCAGGACAGTCAAGCTCTGGAAACACCATATATTTT. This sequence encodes CAISDPGQSSSGNTIYF.

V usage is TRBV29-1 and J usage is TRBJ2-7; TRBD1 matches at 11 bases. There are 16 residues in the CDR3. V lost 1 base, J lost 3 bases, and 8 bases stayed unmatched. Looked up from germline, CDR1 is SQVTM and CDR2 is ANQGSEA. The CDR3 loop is CSVEVVPGQGGYEQYF. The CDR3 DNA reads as TGCAGCGTTGAAGTTGTGCCGGGACAGGGGGGCTACGAGCAGTACTTC.

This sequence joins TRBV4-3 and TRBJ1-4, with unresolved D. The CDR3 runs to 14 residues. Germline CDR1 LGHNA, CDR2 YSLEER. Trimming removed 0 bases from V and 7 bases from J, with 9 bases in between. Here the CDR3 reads CASSQEPGGEKLFF. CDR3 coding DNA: TGCGCCAGCAGCCAAGAACCAGGAGGTGAAAAACTGTTTTTT.

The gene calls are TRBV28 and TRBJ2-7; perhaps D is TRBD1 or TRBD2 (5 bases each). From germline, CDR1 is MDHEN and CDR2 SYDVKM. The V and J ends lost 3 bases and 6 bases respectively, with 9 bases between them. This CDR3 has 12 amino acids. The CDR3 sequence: CASSFLGTEQYF. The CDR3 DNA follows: TGTGCCAGCAGTTTTTTAGGGACCGAGCAGTACTTC. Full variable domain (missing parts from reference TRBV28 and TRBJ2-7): DVKVTQSSRYLVKRTGEKVFLECVQDMDHENMFWYRQDPGLGLRLIYFSYDVKMKEKGDIPEGYSVSREKKERFSLILESASTNQTSMYLCASSFLGTEQYFGPGTRLTVT.

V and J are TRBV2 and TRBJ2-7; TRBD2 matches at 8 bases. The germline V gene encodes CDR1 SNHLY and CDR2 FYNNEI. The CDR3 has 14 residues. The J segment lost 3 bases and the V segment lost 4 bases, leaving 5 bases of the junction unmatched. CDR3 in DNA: TGTGCCAGCAGTGTAGCGGGGATACTCTACGAGCAGTACTTC. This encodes CASSVAGILYEQYF.

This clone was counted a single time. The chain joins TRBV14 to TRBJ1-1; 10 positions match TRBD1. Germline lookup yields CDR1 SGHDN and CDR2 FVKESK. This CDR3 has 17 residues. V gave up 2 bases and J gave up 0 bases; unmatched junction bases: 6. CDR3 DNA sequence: TGTGCCAGCAGCCAACTGGGACAGGGGTCGGTGAACACTGAAGCTTTCTTT. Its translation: CASSQLGQGSVNTEAFF.

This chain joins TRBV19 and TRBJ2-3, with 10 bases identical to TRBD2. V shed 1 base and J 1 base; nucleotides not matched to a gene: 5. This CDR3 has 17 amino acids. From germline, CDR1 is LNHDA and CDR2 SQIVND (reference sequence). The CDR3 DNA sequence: TGTGCCAGTAGTATAGGGTCTAGCGGGAGCCGCACAGATACGCAGTATTTT. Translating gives CASSIGSSGSRTDTQYF. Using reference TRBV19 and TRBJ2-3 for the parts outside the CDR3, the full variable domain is DGGITQSPKYLFRKEGQNVTLSCEQNLNHDAMYWYRQDPGQGLRLIYYSQIVNDFQKGDIAEGYSVSREKKESFPLTVTSAQKNPTAFYLCASSIGSSGSRTDTQYFGPGTRLTVL.

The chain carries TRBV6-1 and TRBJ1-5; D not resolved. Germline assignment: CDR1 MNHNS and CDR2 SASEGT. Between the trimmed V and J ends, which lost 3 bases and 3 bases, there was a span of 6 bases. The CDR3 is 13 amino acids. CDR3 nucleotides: TGTGCCAGCAGTGAGAGGCCCAATCAGCCCCAGCATTTT. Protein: CASSERPNQPQHF.

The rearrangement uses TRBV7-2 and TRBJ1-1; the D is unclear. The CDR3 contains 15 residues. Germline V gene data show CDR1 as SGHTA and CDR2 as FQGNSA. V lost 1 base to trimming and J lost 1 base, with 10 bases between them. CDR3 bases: TGTGCCAGCAGCTTAGTCGGGCCGCAGAACACTGAAGCTTTCTTT. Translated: CASSLVGPQNTEAFF.

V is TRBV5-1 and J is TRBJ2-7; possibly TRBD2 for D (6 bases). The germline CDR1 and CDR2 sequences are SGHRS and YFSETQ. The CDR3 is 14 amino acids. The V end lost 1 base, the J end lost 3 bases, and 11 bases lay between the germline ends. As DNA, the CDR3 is TGCGCCAGCAGCTTGCAGGGACTCTTCTACGAGCAGTACTTC. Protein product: CASSLQGLFYEQYF.

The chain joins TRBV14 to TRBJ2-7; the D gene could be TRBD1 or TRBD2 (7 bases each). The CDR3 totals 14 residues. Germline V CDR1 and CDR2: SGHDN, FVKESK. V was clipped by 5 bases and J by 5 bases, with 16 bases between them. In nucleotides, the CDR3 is TGTGCCAGCAGCTTCAGGGGGAGGGTGAACGAGCAGTACTTC. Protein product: CASSFRGRVNEQYF.

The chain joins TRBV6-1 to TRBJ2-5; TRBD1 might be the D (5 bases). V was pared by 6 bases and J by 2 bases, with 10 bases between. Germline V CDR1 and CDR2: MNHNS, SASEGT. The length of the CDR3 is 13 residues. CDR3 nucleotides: TGTGCCAGCAGGAAAAGGGGACAAGAGACCCAGTACTTC. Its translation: CASRKRGQETQYF.

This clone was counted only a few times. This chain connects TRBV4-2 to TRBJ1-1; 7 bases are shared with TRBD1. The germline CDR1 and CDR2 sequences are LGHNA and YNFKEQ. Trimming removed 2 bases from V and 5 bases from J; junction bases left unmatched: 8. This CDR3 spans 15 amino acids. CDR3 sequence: CASSQNPTGETEAFF. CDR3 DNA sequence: TGTGCCAGCAGCCAAAATCCCACAGGGGAAACTGAAGCTTTCTTT.

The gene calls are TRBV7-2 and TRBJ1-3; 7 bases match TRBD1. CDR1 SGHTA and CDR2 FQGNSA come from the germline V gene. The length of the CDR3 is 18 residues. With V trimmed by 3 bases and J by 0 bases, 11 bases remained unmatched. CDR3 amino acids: CASSFHFGQDDSGNTIYF. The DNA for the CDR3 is TGTGCCAGCAGCTTTCATTTCGGACAGGATGACTCTGGAAACACCATATATTTT.

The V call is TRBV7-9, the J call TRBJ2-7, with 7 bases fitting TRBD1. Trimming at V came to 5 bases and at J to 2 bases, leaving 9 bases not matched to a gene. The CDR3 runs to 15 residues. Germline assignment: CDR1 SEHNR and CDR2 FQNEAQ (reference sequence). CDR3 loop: CASSQEDGTAYEQYF. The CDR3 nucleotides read TGTGCCAGCAGCCAGGAGGACGGGACAGCCTACGAGCAGTACTTC.

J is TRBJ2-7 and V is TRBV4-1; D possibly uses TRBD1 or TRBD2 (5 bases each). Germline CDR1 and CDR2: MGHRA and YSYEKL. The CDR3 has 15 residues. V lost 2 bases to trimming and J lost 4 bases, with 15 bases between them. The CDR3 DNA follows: TGCGCCAGCAGCCAAACCCCGGGACGGACTTACGAGCAGTACTTC. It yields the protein CASSQTPGRTYEQYF.

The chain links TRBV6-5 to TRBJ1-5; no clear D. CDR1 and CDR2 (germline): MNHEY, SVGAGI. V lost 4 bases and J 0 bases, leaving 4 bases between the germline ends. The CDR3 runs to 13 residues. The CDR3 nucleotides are TGTGCCAGCAGTTTGAATAGCAATCAGCCCCAGCATTTT. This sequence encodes CASSLNSNQPQHF.

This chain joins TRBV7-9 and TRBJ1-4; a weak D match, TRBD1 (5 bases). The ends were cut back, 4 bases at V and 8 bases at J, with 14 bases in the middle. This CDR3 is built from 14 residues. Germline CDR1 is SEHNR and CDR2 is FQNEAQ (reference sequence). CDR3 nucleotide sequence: TGTGCCAGCAGCTATAATGGGGCTCGGGAAAAACTGTTTTTT. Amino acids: CASSYNGAREKLFF. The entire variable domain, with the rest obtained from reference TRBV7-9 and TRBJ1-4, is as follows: DTGVSQNPRHKITKRGQNVTFRCDPISEHNRLYWYRQTLGQGPEFLTYFQNEAQLEKSRLLSDRFSAERPKGSFSTLEIQRTEQGDSAMYLCASSYNGAREKLFFGSGTQLSVL.

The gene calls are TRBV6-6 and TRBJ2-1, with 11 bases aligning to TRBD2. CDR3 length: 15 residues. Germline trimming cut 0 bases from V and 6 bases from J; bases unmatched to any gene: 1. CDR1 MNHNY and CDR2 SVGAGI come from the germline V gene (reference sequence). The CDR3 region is CASSYSSGGVNEQFF. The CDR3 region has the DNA TGTGCCAGCAGTTACTCTAGCGGGGGGGTCAATGAGCAGTTCTTC.

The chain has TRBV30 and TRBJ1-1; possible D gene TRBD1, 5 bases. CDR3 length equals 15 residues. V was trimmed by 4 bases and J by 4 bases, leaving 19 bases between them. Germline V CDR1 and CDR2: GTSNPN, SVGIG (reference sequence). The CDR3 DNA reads TGTGCCTGGACGCTGGGACCTGGGGGATCCACTGAAGCTTTCTTT. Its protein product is CAWTLGPGGSTEAFF.

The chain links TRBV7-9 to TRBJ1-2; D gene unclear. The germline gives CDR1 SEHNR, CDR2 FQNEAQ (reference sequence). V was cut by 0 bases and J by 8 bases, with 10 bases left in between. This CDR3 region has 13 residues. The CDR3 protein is CASSLARGYGYTF. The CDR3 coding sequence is TGTGCCAGCAGCTTAGCGCGAGGCTACGGCTACACCTTC.

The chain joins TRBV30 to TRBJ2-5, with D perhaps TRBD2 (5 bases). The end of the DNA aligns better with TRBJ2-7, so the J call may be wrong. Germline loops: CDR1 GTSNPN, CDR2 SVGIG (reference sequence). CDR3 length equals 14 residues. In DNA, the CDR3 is TGTGCCTGGAGTGTACCCCCCCAGCGGTACGAGCAGTACTTC. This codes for CAWSVPPQRYEQYF.